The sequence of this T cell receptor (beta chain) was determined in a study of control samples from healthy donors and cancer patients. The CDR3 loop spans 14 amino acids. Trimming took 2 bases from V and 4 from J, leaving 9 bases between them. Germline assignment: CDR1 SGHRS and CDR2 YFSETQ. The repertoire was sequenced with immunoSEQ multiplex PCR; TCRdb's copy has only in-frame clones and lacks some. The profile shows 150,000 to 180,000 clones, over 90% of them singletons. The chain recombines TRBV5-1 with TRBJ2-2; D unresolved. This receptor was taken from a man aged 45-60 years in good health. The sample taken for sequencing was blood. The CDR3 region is CASSLTMFTGELFF. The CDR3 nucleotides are TGCGCCAGCAGCTTAACCATGTTCACCGGGGAGCTGTTTTTT.